Included here is one TCR beta chain sequence, with context. The data are from a study of monozygotic twins with inflammatory bowel disease. One entry per CDR3 protein, without DNA, is what TCRdb gives after re-calling the 5' RACE reads. The sample data list 90,000 to 110,000 distinct CDR3 sequences. The germline CDR1 and CDR2 sequences are SGHDT and YYEEEE. The CDR3 sequence is 14 residues long. The specimen was blood. J is TRBJ1-5 and V is TRBV5-6; TCRdb reports TRBD1, a call that lacks DNA to check it against. The clonotype originates from a human donor with ulcerative colitis or Crohn's disease, or a healthy co-twin of an affected twin (not recorded which). CDR3 sequence reads: CASSQGRGNQPQHF.